This T cell receptor beta chain was found in a study of T cell responses to AZD1222 COVID-19 vaccine. Points from the study as a whole: Only 5 or 6 individuals given AZD1222 were seropositive at baseline. Spike-specific TCR breadth and depth went up after people got two AZD1222 doses.

As for this clone: Its antigen remains unidentified.

Pooling of second doses given at about 4 or about 12 weeks was done. Trimming pared 2 bases from V and 3 bases from J, leaving 8 bases between. In germline, CDR1 is MNHEY, CDR2 SVGEGT. This CDR3 is 14 amino acids long. Data came from immunoSEQ multiplex PCR; TCRdb stores just in-frame clones and leaves some out. The sample holds approximately 140,000 clones; roughly 92% are singletons and the top ten take about 1.1%. The rearrangement links TRBV6-2 or TRBV6-3 to TRBJ1-5; D uncertain. Sample: peripheral blood, taken 28 days after the second AZD1222 dose. This receptor was obtained from an adult who received the AZD1222 COVID-19 vaccine. CDR3 in amino acids: CASSYGGFNQPQHF. The CDR3 bases are TGTGCCAGCAGTTACGGTGGTTTCAATCAGCCCCAGCATTTT.